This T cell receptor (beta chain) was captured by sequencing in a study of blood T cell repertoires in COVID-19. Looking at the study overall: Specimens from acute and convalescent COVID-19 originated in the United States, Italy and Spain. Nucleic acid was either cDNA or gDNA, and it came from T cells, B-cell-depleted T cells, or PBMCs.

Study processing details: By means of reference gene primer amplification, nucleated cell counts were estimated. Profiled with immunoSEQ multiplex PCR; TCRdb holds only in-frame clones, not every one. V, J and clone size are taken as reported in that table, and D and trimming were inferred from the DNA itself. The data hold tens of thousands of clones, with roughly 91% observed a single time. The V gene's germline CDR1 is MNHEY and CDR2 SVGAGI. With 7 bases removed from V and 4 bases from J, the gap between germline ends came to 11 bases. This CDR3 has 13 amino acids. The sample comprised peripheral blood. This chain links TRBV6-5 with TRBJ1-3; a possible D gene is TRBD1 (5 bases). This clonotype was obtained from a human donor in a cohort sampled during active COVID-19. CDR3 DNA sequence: TGTGCCAGCACCCCCGGGGGGGGAAACACCATATATTTT. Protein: CASTPGGGNTIYF.